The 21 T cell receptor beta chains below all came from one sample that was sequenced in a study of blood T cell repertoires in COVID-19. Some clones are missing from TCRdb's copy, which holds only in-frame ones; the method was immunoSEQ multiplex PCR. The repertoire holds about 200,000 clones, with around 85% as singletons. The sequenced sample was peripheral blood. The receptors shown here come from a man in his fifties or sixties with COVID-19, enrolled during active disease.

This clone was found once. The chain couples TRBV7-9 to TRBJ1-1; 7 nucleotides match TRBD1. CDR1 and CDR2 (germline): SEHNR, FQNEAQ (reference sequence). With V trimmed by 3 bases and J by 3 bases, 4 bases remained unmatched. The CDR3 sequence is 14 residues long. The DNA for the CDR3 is TGTGCCAGCAGCTTTAGACAGGGAGACACTGAAGCTTTCTTT. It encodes CASSFRQGDTEAFF.

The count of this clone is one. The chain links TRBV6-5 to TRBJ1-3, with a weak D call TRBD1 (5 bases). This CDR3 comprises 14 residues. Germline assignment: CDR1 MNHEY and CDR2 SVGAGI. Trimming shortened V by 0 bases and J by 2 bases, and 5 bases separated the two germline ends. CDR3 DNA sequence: TGTGCCAGCAGTTACTCAGGGGCTGGAAACACCATATATTTT. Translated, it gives CASSYSGAGNTIYF.

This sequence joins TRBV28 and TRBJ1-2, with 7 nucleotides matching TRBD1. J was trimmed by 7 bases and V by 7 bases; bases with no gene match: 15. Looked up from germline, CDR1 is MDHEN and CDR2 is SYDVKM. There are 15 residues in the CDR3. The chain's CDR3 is CASTATGVRYGGYTF. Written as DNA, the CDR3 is TGTGCCAGCACCGCAACAGGGGTCAGGTATGGTGGCTACACCTTC.

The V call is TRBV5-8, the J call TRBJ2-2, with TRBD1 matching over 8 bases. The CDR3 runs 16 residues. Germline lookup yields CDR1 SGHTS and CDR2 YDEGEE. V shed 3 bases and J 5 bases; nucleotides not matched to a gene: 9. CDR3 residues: CASSWPGTGLTGELFF. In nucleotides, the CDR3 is TGTGCCAGCAGCTGGCCCGGGACAGGCCTTACCGGGGAGCTGTTTTTT.

The CDR3: CASSDGRTGVYEQYF. CDR3 nucleotide sequence: TGTGCCAGCAGTGACGGTCGGACAGGGGTCTACGAGCAGTACTTC. This chain links TRBV2 with TRBJ2-7; the match to TRBD1 covers 9 bases. The germline gives CDR1 SNHLY, CDR2 FYNNEI. The CDR3 totals 15 residues. Losses at the gene ends were 3 bases for V and 3 bases for J; bases not matched to a gene: 6. Full variable domain (outside the CDR3, taken from reference TRBV2 and TRBJ2-7): EPEVTQTPSHQVTQMGQEVILRCVPISNHLYFYWYRQILGQKVEFLVSFYNNEISEKSEIFDDQFSVERPDGSNFTLKIRSTKLEDSAMYFCASSDGRTGVYEQYFGPGTRLTVT.

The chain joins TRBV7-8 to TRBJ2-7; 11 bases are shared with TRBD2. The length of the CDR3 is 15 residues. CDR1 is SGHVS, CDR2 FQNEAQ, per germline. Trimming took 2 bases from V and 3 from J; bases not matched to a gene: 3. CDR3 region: CASSLRLAGFYEQYF. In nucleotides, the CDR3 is TGTGCCAGCAGCTTAAGACTAGCGGGGTTCTACGAGCAGTACTTC.

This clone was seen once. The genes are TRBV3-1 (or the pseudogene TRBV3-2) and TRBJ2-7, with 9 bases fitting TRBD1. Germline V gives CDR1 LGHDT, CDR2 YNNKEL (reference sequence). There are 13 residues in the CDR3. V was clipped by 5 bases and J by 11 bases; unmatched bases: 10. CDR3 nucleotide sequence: TGTGCCAGCAGCAACCGGGACAGGGAGGGGAAGTACTTC. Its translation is CASSNRDREGKYF.

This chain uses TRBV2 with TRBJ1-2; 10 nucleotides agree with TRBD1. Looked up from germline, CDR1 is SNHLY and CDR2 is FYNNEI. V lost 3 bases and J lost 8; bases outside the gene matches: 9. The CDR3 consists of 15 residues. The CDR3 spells CASSEETGGVYGYTF. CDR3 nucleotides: TGTGCCAGCAGTGAGGAGACAGGGGGCGTCTACGGCTACACCTTC.

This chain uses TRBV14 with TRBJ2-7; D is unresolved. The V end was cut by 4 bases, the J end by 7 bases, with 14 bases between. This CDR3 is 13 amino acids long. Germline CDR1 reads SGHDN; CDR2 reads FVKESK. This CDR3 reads CASSLLNTGEQYF. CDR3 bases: TGTGCCAGCAGCCTCTTAAATACGGGTGAGCAGTACTTC.

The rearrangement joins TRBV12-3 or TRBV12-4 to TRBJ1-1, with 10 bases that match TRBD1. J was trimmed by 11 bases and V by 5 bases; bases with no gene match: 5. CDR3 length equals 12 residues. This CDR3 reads CASSTRDRGAFF. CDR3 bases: TGTGCCAGCAGTACCCGGGACAGGGGTGCTTTCTTT.

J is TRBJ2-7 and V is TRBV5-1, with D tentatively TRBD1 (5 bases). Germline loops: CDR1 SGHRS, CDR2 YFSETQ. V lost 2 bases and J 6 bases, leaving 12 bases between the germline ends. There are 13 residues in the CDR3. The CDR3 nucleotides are TGCGCCAGCAGCTTTCAACTCAGGGCCGAGCAGTACTTC. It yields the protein CASSFQLRAEQYF.

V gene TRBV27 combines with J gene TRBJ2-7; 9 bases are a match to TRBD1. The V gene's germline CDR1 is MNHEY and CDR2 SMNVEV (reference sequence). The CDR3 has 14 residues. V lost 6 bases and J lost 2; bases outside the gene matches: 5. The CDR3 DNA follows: TGTGCCAGCAGGGCGGGGACAGGGACCTACGAGCAGTACTTC. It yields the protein CASRAGTGTYEQYF.

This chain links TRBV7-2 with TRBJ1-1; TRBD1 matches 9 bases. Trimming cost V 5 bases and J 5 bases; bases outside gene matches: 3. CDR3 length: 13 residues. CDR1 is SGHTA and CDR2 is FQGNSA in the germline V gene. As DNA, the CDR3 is TGTGCCAGCAGCGTGGACAGGGGTACTGAAGCTTTCTTT. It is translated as CASSVDRGTEAFF.

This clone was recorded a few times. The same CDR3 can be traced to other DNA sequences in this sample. For the CDR3, the DNA is TGTGCCAGCAGCCAAGGACTGATTTTGAACACTGAAGCTTTCTTT. It is translated as CASSQGLILNTEAFF. The chain recombines TRBV3-1 (or the pseudogene TRBV3-2) with TRBJ1-1; D is ambiguous. The germline gives CDR1 LGHDT, CDR2 YNNKEL (reference sequence). This CDR3 contains 15 residues. The V and J ends lost 1 base and 0 bases respectively, with 9 bases between them.

The chain's CDR3 is CASSPEGTSGNEQFF. The CDR3 DNA reads as TGCGCCAGCAGCCCGGAGGGGACTAGCGGCAATGAGCAGTTCTTC. This chain uses TRBV5-1 with TRBJ2-1; 11 nucleotides agree with TRBD2. From germline, CDR1 is SGHRS and CDR2 YFSETQ. V was clipped by 4 bases and J by 6 bases; unmatched bases: 6. This CDR3 region has 15 residues.

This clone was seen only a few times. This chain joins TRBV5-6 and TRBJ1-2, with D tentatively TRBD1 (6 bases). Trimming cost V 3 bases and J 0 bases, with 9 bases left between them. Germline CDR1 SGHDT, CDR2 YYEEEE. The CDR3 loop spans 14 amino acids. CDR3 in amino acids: CASSSGQSNYGYTF. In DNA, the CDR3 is TGTGCCAGCAGCTCAGGACAGTCTAACTATGGCTACACCTTC.

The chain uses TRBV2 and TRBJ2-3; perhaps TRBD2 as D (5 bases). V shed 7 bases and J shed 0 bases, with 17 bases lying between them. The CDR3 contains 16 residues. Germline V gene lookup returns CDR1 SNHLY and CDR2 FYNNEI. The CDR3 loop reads CASKLEEGPSTDTQYF. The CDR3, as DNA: TGTGCCAGCAAATTAGAAGAGGGCCCTAGCACAGATACGCAGTATTTT. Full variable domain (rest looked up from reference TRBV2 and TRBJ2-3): EPEVTQTPSHQVTQMGQEVILRCVPISNHLYFYWYRQILGQKVEFLVSFYNNEISEKSEIFDDQFSVERPDGSNFTLKIRSTKLEDSAMYFCASKLEEGPSTDTQYFGPGTRLTVL.

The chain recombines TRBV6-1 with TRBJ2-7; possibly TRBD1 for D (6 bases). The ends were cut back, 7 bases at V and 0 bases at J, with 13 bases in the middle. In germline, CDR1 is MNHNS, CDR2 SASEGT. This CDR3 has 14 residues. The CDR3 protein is CASTLGQYSYEQYF. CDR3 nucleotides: TGTGCCAGCACCCTTGGACAGTACTCCTACGAGCAGTACTTC.

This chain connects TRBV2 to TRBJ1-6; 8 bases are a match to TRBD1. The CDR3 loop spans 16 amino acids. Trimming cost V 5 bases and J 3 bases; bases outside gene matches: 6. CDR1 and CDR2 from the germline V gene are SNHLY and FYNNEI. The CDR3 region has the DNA TGTGCCAGCAGTAAAGACAGGGGCGTCTATAATTCACCCCTCCACTTT. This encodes CASSKDRGVYNSPLHF.

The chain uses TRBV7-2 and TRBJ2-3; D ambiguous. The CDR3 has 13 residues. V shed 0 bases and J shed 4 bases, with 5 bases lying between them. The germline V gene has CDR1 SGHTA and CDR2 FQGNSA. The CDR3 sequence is CASSLALPDTQYF. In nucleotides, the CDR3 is TGTGCCAGCAGCTTAGCCCTCCCAGATACGCAGTATTTT.

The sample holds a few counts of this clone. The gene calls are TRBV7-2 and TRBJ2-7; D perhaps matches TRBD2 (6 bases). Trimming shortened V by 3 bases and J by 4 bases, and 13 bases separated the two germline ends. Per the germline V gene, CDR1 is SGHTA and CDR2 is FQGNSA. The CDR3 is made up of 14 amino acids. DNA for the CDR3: TGTGCCAGCAGCTTGGAAAGGGGAGGATACGAGCAGTACTTC. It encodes CASSLERGGYEQYF.